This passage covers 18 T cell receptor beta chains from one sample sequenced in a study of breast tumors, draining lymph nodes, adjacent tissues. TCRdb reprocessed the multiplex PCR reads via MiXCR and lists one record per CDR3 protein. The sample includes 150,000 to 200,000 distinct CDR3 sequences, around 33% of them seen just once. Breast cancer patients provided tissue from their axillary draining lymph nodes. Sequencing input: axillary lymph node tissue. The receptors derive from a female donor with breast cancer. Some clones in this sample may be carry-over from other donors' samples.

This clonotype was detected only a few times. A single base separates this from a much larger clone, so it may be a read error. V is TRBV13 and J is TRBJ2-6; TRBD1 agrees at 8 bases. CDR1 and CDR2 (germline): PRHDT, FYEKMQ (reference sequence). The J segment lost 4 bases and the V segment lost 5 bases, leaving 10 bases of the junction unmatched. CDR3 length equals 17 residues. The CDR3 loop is CASSLLRTGFGANVLTF. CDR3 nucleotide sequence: TGTGCCAGCAGCCTGCTTCGGACAGGGTTCGGGGCCAACGTCCTGACTTTC.

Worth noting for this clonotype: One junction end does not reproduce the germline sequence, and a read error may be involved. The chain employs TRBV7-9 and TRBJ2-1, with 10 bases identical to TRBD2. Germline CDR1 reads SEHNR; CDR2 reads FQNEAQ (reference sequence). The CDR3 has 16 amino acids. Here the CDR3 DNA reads TGTGCCGGCAGCTTAAACCCGCTAGCGGGAGAGCATGTGCAGTTCTTC. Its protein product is CAGSLNPLAGEHVQFF.

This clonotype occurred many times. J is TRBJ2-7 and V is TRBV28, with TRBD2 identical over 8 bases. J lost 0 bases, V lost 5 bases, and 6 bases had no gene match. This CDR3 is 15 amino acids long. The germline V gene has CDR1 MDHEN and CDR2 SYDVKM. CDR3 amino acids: CASSPSGGASYEQYF. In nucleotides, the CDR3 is TGTGCCAGCAGTCCCTCCGGGGGGGCCTCCTACGAGCAGTACTTC.

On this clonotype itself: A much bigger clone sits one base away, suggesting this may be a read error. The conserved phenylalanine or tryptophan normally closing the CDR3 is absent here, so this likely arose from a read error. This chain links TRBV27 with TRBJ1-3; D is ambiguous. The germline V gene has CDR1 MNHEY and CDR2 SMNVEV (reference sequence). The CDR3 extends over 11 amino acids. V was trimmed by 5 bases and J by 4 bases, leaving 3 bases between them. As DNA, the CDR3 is TGTGCCAGCAGTATGGGAAACACCATATATCTT. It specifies CASSMGNTIYL.

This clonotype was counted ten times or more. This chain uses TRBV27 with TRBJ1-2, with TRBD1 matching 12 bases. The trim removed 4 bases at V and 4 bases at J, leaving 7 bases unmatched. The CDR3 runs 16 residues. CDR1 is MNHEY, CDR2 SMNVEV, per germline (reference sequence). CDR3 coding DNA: TGTGCCAGCAGTTGGGGACAGGGGGCAAAAGCCTATGGCTACACCTTC. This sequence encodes CASSWGQGAKAYGYTF.

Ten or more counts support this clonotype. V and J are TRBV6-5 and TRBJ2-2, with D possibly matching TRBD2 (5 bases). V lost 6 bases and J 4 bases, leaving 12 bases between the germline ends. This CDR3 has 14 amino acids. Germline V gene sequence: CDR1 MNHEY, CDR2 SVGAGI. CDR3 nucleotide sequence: TGTGCCAGCAGCATCGGGGTCAGCACCGGGGAGCTGTTTTTT. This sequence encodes CASSIGVSTGELFF.

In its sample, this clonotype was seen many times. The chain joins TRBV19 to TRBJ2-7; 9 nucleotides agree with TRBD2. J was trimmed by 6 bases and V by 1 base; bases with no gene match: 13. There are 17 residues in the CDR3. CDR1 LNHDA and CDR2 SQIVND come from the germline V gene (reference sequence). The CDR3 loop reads CASSIAPGGRASGEQYF. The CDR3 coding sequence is TGTGCCAGTAGTATAGCCCCCGGCGGGAGGGCCTCCGGCGAGCAGTACTTC.

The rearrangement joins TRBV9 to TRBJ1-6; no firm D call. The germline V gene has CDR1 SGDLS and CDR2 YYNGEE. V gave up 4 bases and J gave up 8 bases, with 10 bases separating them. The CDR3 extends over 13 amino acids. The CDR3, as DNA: TGTGCCAGCAGCACCGGACTTCATTCACCCCTCCACTTT. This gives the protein CASSTGLHSPLHF.

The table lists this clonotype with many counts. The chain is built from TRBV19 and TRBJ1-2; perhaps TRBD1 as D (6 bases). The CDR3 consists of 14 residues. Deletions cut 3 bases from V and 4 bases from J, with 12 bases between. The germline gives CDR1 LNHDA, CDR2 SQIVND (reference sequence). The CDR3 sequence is CASSIRDTIYGYTF. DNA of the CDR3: TGTGCCAGTAGTATCCGGGACACTATCTATGGCTACACCTTC.

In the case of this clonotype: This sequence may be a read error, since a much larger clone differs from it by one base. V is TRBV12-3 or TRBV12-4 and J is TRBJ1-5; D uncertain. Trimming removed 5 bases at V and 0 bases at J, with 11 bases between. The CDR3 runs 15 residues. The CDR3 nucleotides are TGTGCCAGCAGTAGCACTCGTTTTAGCAATCAGCCCCAGCATTTT. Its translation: CASSSTRFSNQPQHF.

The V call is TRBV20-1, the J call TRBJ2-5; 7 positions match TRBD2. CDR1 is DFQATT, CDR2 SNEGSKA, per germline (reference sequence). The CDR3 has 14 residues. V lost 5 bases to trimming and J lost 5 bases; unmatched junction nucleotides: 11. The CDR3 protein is CSAPPVGGPETQYF. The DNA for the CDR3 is TGCAGTGCTCCCCCAGTGGGAGGGCCGGAGACCCAGTACTTC.

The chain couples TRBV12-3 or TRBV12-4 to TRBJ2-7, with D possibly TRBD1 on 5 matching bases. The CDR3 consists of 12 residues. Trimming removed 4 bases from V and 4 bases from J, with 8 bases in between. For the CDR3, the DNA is TGTGCCAGCAGTTGGACATTATACGAGCAGTACTTC. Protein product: CASSWTLYEQYF.

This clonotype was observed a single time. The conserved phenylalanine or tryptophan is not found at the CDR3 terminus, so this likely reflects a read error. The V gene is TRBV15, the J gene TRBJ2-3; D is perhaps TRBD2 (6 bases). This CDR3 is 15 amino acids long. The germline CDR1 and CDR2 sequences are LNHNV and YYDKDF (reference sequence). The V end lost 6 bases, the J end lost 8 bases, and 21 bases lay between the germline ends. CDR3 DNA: TGTGCCACCAGAGCCGAAAATCGTGGGGGAGGTACGCAGTATCTT. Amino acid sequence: CATRAENRGGGTQYL.

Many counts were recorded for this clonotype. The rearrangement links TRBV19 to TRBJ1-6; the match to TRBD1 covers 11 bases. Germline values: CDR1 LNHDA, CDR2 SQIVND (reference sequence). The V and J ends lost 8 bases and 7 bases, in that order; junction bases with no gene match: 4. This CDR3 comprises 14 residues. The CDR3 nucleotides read TGTGCCAGTTCGGACAGGGGGCGGAATTCACCCCTCCACTTT. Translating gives CASSDRGRNSPLHF.

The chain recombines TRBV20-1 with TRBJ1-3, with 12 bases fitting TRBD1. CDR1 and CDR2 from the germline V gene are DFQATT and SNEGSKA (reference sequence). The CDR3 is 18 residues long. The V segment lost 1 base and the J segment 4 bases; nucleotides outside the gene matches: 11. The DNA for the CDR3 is TGCAGTGCTAGAGGACCGGGACAGGGGGCCTTAAGAGGAAACACCATATATTTT. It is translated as CSARGPGQGALRGNTIYF.

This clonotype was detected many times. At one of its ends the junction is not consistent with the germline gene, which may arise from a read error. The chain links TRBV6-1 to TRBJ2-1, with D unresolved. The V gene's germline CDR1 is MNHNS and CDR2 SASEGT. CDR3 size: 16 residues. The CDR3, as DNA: TGTGCCAGCAGTGAAGTTTTTGGACCTCCAGACAAGGAGCAGTTCTTC. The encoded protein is CASSEVFGPPDKEQFF.

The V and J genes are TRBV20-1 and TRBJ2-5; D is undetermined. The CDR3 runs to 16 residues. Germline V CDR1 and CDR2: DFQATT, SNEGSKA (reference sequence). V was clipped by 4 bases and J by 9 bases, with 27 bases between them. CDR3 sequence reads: CSATPLVAAGNQPQYF. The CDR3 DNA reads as TGCAGTGCTACCCCTTTAGTGGCGGCAGGCAATCAGCCCCAGTACTTC.

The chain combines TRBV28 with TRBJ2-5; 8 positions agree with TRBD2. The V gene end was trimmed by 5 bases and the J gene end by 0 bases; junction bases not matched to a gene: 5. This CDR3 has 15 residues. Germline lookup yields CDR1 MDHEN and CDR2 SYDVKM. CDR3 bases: TGTGCCAGCAGTCAGTATAGCGGGGACCAAGAGACCCAGTACTTC. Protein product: CASSQYSGDQETQYF. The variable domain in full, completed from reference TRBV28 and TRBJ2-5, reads DVKVTQSSRYLVKRTGEKVFLECVQDMDHENMFWYRQDPGLGLRLIYFSYDVKMKEKGDIPEGYSVSREKKERFSLILESASTNQTSMYLCASSQYSGDQETQYFGPGTRLLVL.